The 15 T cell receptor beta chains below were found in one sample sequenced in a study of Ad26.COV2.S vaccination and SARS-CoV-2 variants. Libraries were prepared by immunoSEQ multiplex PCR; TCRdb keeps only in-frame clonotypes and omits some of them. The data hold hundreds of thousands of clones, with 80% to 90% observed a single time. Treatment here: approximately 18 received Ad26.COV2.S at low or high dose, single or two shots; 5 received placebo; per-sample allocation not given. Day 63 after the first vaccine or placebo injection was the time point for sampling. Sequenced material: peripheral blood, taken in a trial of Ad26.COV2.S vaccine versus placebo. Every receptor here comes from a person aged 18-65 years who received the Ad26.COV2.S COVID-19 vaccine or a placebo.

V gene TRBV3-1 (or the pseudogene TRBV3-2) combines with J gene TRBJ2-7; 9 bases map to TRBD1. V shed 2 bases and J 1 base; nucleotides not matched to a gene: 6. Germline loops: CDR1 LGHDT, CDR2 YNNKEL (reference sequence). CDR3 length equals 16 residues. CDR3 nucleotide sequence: TGTGCCAGCAGCCAAACCGGGACAGGGCGTTCCTACGAGCAGTACTTC. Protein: CASSQTGTGRSYEQYF.

DNA of the CDR3: TGTGCCAGTAGTCCGGGGGCCTCCTACAATGAGCAGTTCTTC. Its protein product is CASSPGASYNEQFF. The chain couples TRBV19 to TRBJ2-1; either TRBD1 or TRBD2 may supply D (6 bases each). Deletions cut 5 bases from V and 0 bases from J, with 8 bases between. Germline V gives CDR1 LNHDA, CDR2 SQIVND (reference sequence). This CDR3 region has 14 residues.

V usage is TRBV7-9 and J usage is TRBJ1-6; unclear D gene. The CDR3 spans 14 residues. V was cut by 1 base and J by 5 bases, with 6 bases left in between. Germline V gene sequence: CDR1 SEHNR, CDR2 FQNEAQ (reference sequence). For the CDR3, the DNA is TGTGCCAGCAGCTTAGGTGACAATAATTCACCCCTCCACTTT. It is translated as CASSLGDNNSPLHF.

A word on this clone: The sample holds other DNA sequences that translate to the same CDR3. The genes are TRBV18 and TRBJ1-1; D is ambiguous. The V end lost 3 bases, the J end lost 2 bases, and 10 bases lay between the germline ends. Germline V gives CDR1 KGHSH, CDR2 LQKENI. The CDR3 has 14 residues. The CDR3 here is CASSPGQVNTEAFF. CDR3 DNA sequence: TGTGCCAGCTCACCGGGCCAGGTCAACACTGAAGCTTTCTTT.

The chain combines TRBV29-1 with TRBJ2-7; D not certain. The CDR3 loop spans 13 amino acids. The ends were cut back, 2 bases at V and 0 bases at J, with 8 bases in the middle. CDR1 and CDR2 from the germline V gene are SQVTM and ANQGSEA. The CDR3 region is CSVESTGSYEQYF. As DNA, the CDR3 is TGCAGCGTTGAATCCACTGGCTCCTACGAGCAGTACTTC.

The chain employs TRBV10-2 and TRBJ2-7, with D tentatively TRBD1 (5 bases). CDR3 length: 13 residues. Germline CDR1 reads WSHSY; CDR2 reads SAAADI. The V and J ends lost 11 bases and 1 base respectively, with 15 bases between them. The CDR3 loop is CAASRRASYEQYF. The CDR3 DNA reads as TGCGCCGCCAGTCGCAGGGCGTCCTACGAGCAGTACTTC.

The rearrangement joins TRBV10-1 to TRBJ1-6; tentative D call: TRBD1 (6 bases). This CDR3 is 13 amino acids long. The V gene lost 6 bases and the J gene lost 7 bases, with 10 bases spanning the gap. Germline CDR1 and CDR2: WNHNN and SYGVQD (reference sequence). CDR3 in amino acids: CASSLDSNSPLHF. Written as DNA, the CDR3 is TGCGCCAGCAGCCTGGACAGCAATTCACCCCTCCACTTT.

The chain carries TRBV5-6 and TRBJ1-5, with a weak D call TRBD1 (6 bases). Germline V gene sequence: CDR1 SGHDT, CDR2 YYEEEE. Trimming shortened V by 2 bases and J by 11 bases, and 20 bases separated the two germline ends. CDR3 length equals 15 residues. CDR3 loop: CASSLGQDRFGAQHF. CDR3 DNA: TGTGCCAGCAGCTTAGGACAAGACAGGTTCGGGGCCCAGCATTTT.

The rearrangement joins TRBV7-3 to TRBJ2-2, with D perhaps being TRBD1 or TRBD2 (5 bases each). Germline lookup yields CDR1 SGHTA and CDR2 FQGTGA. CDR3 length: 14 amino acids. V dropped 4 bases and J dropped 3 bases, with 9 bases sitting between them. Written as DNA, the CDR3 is TGTGCCAGCAGCTCCGGGGCATACACCGGGGAGCTGTTTTTT. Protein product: CASSSGAYTGELFF. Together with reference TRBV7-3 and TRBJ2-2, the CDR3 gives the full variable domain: GAGVSQTPSNKVTEKGKYVELRCDPISGHTALYWYRQSLGQGPEFLIYFQGTGAADDSGLPNDRFFAVRPEGSVSTLKIQRTERGDSAVYLCASSSGAYTGELFFGEGSRLTVL.

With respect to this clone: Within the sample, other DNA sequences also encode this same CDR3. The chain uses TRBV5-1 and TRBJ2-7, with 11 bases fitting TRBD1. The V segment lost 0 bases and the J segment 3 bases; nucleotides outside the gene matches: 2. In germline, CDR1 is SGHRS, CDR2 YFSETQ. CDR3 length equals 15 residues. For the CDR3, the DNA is TGCGCCAGCAGCTTGGGAGGGACAGGGGGCTACGAGCAGTACTTC. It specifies CASSLGGTGGYEQYF.

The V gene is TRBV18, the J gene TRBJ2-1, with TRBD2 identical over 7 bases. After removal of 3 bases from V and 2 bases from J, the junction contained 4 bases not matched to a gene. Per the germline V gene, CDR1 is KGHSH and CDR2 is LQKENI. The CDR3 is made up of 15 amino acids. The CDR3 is CASSPGRGPYNEQFF. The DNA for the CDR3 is TGTGCCAGCTCACCGGGGAGGGGCCCCTACAATGAGCAGTTCTTC.

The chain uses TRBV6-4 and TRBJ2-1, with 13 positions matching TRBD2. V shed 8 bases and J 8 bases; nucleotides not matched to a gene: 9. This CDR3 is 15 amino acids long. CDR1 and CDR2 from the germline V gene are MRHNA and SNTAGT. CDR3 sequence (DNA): TGTGCCAGCCGGGTCGGGACTAGCGGGACGTATGAGCAGTTCTTC. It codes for CASRVGTSGTYEQFF.

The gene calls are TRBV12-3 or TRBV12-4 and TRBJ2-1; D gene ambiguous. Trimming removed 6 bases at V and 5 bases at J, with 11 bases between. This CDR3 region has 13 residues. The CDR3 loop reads CASRPQIDNEQFF. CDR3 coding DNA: TGTGCCAGCAGACCCCAAATCGACAATGAGCAGTTCTTC.

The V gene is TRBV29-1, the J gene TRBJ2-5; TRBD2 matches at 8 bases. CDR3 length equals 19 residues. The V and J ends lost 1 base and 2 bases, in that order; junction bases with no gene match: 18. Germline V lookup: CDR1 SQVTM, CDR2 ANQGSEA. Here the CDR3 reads CSVEVLGPLAGGRQETQYF. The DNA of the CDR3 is TGCAGCGTTGAAGTATTAGGGCCGCTAGCGGGTGGTCGTCAAGAGACCCAGTACTTC. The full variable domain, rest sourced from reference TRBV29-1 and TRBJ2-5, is SAVISQKPSRDICQRGTSLTIQCQVDSQVTMMFWYRQQPGQSLTLIATANQGSEATYESGFVIDKFPISRPNLTFSTLTVSNMSPEDSSIYLCSVEVLGPLAGGRQETQYFGPGTRLLVL.

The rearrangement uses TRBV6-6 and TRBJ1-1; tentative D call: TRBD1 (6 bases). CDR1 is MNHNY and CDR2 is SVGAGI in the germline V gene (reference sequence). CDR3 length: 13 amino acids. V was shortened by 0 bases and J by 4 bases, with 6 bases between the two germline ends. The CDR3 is CASSYSGGTEAFF. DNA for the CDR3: TGTGCCAGCAGTTACTCAGGGGGCACTGAAGCTTTCTTT.